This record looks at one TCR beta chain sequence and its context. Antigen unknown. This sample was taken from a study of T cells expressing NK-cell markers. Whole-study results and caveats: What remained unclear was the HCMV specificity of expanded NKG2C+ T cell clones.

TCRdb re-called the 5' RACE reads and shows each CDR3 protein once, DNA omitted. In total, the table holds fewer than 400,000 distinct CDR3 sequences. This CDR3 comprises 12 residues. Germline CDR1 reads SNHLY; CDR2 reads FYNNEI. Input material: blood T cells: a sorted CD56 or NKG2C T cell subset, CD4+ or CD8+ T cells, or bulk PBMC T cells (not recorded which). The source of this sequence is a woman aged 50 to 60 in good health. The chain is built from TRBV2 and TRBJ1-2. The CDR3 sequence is CASSEETAQSTF.